One and the same sample provided the 19 T cell receptor beta chains below, sequenced in a study of blood T cell repertoires in COVID-19. Some clones are missing from TCRdb's copy, which holds only in-frame ones; the method was immunoSEQ multiplex PCR. This sample has more than 200,000 clones; around 84% occur once, and the top ten carry about 1.7%. Sequencing used PBMCs or T cells enriched from blood (not recorded which). The receptor set was obtained from a man aged 35-49 years who had recovered from COVID-19.

Only a few counts were recorded for this clone. The chain employs TRBV28 and TRBJ2-1; TRBD2 matches 12 bases. Germline CDR1 reads MDHEN; CDR2 reads SYDVKM. J was trimmed by 0 bases and V by 1 base; bases with no gene match: 7. The CDR3 runs to 19 residues. CDR3 region: CASSLLRLAGGSSYNEQFF. The CDR3 DNA reads as TGTGCCAGCAGTTTATTGAGGCTAGCGGGAGGGAGCTCCTACAATGAGCAGTTCTTC.

The rearrangement joins TRBV28 to TRBJ2-7; 8 nucleotides match TRBD2. V gave up 7 bases and J gave up 1 base; unmatched junction bases: 9. The length of the CDR3 is 15 residues. Germline lookup yields CDR1 MDHEN and CDR2 SYDVKM. The CDR3 DNA reads as TGTGCCAGCAACTTACGGGGGGGAATTTCCTACGAGCAGTACTTC. It specifies CASNLRGGISYEQYF.

The chain is built from TRBV19 and TRBJ2-1; D perhaps matches TRBD1 (6 bases). This CDR3 is 15 amino acids long. Germline V gives CDR1 LNHDA, CDR2 SQIVND (reference sequence). V was trimmed by 0 bases and J by 4 bases, leaving 10 bases between them. The CDR3 DNA sequence: TGTGCCAGTAGTATAGAAGTACAGGGATACAATGAGCAGTTCTTC. It codes for CASSIEVQGYNEQFF.

This clone was seen once. The chain is built from TRBV24-1 and TRBJ2-1; 11 positions agree with TRBD1. CDR3 length: 18 amino acids. V trimming: 4 bases; J trimming: 8 bases; junction bases outside the gene matches: 15. Germline V gene data show CDR1 as KGHDR and CDR2 as SFDVKD. CDR3 amino acids: CATSEGTGGVWSRDEQFF. DNA of the CDR3: TGTGCCACCAGTGAAGGGACAGGGGGAGTGTGGTCAAGGGATGAGCAGTTCTTC.

The V and J genes are TRBV27 and TRBJ1-1; maybe TRBD1 (6 bases). The V end was cut by 4 bases, the J end by 1 base, with 13 bases between. Germline loops: CDR1 MNHEY, CDR2 SMNVEV (reference sequence). The CDR3 consists of 15 residues. The CDR3 nucleotides are TGTGCCAGCAGTTCCTGGACAGAATCGAACACTGAAGCTTTCTTT. Translation: CASSSWTESNTEAFF.

The rearrangement joins TRBV19 to TRBJ2-5; possibly TRBD1 for D (7 bases). CDR3 length: 14 residues. V was clipped by 3 bases and J by 2 bases, with 10 bases between them. Per the germline V gene, CDR1 is LNHDA and CDR2 is SQIVND (reference sequence). In DNA, the CDR3 is TGTGCCAGTAGTATCCAGGGGGGACAAGAGACCCAGTACTTC. Translating it yields CASSIQGGQETQYF.

This clone was detected a few times. V and J are TRBV28 and TRBJ2-3; the D gene is possibly TRBD2 (6 bases). Germline CDR1 MDHEN, CDR2 SYDVKM. The length of the CDR3 is 17 residues. The V gene lost 5 bases and the J gene lost 2 bases, with 20 bases spanning the gap. CDR3 nucleotides: TGTGCCAGCAGTCCCTCCCGTGGAGGGATTTTCACAGATACGCAGTATTTT. Protein sequence: CASSPSRGGIFTDTQYF.

This clone was seen a handful of times. The chain joins TRBV5-6 to TRBJ1-2, with 7 bases identical to TRBD1. Germline V lookup: CDR1 SGHDT, CDR2 YYEEEE. Germline trimming cut 4 bases from V and 4 bases from J; bases unmatched to any gene: 10. The length of the CDR3 is 15 residues. This CDR3 reads CASSDSGRGLYGYTF. DNA of the CDR3: TGTGCCAGCAGCGACTCGGGAAGGGGGCTCTATGGCTACACCTTC.

The V call is TRBV30, the J call TRBJ1-6; 8 bases map to TRBD1. The length of the CDR3 is 17 residues. Germline trimming cut 3 bases from V and 7 bases from J; bases unmatched to any gene: 14. CDR1 and CDR2 from the germline V gene are GTSNPN and SVGIG (reference sequence). CDR3 amino acids: CAWRKITRQGTNSPLHF. In DNA, the CDR3 is TGTGCCTGGAGGAAAATCACCCGACAGGGGACGAATTCACCCCTCCACTTT.

The V call is TRBV10-3, the J call TRBJ2-1; D might be TRBD2 (7 bases). Germline CDR1 is ENHRY and CDR2 is SYGVKD. This CDR3 contains 17 residues. Deletions cut 2 bases from V and 0 bases from J, with 14 bases between. This CDR3 is CAISEVGGGSSYNEQFF. The DNA of the CDR3 is TGTGCCATCAGTGAGGTGGGGGGCGGGAGCTCCTACAATGAGCAGTTCTTC.

The chain couples TRBV7-2 to TRBJ1-1; tentative D call: TRBD1 (5 bases). This CDR3 contains 14 residues. Germline-derived CDR1 and CDR2 are SGHTA and FQGNSA. Trimming removed 3 bases at V and 1 base at J, with 9 bases between. The CDR3 loop is CASSFDRSNTEAFF. The CDR3 DNA reads as TGTGCCAGCAGCTTCGACAGATCGAACACTGAAGCTTTCTTT.

The chain employs TRBV28 and TRBJ1-2; 7 bases are shared with TRBD1. The CDR3 has 16 residues. CDR1 and CDR2 (germline): MDHEN, SYDVKM. The V and J ends lost 4 bases and 8 bases, in that order; junction bases with no gene match: 16. The CDR3 bases are TGTGCCAGCAGTTCCACTACCGACAGGGAATCCTTCGGCTACACCTTC. Encoded protein: CASSSTTDRESFGYTF.

The V gene is TRBV11-3, the J gene TRBJ2-7; weak D call: TRBD2 (5 bases). CDR1 is SGHNT, CDR2 YENEEA, per germline. V gave up 4 bases and J gave up 3 bases, with 28 bases separating them. This CDR3 has 19 amino acids. The CDR3 is CASSSFSRFYSPGFYEQYF. The CDR3 nucleotides read TGTGCCAGCAGCTCCTTCTCTCGATTCTACTCGCCGGGGTTCTACGAGCAGTACTTC.

CDR3 amino acids: CASSKRPGQGLSSYNSPLHF. For the CDR3, the DNA is TGTGCCAGCAGCAAGAGACCGGGACAGGGCTTGAGCTCCTATAATTCACCCCTCCACTTT. The J gene is TRBJ1-6, the V gene TRBV28, with 9 bases identical to TRBD1. This CDR3 has 20 amino acids. V shed 6 bases and J 0 bases; nucleotides not matched to a gene: 15. Looked up from germline, CDR1 is MDHEN and CDR2 is SYDVKM.

V and J are TRBV10-2 and TRBJ1-2, with D possibly being TRBD1 (5 bases). CDR3 length equals 14 residues. Germline CDR1 WSHSY, CDR2 SAAADI. V was clipped by 0 bases and J by 5 bases, with 10 bases between them. The CDR3 DNA reads as TGCGCCAGCAGTGAGTCAGAGACAGTTTATGGCTACACCTTC. Amino acids: CASSESETVYGYTF.

CDR3 loop: CATAPAGGATNEKLFF. The DNA for the CDR3 is TGTGCCACCGCCCCCGCGGGGGGTGCAACTAATGAAAAACTGTTTTTT. The chain is built from TRBV6-6 and TRBJ1-4; D is possibly TRBD1 (5 bases). Trimming cost V 10 bases and J 0 bases, with 18 bases left between them. The CDR3 covers 16 residues. Germline V lookup: CDR1 MNHNY, CDR2 SVGAGI (reference sequence).

V gene TRBV5-1 combines with J gene TRBJ2-1; TRBD2 agrees at 7 bases. V lost 0 bases and J lost 7; bases outside the gene matches: 7. Germline lookup yields CDR1 SGHRS and CDR2 YFSETQ. There are 15 residues in the CDR3. CDR3 bases: TGCGCCAGCAGCTTGGAAGCGGGATACCTGAATGAGCAGTTCTTC. It is translated as CASSLEAGYLNEQFF.

This chain connects TRBV2 to TRBJ2-7, with a possible D match to TRBD1 (5 bases). This CDR3 contains 14 residues. Between the trimmed V and J ends, which lost 2 bases and 2 bases, there was a span of 10 bases. CDR1 is SNHLY and CDR2 is FYNNEI in the germline V gene. CDR3 in amino acids: CASSEQGTAYEQYF. The CDR3 DNA reads TGTGCCAGCAGTGAACAGGGAACGGCCTACGAGCAGTACTTC.

The chain carries TRBV7-8 and TRBJ2-7; 11 bases are a match to TRBD1. Germline trimming cut 2 bases from V and 6 bases from J; bases unmatched to any gene: 6. There are 15 residues in the CDR3. The germline CDR1 and CDR2 sequences are SGHVS and FQNEAQ. The CDR3 protein is CASSLFTGQGAEQYF. In DNA form, the CDR3 reads TGTGCCAGCAGCTTATTCACCGGACAGGGGGCCGAGCAGTACTTC. Full variable domain (missing parts from reference TRBV7-8 and TRBJ2-7): GAGVSQSPRYKVAKRGQDVALRCDPISGHVSLFWYQQALGQGPEFLTYFQNEAQLDKSGLPSDRFFAERPEGSVSTLKIQRTQQEDSAVYLCASSLFTGQGAEQYFGPGTRLTVT.